This T cell receptor beta chain was obtained from a study of T-cell reconstitution after alpha-beta-depleted transplantation in children. Unique molecular identifiers were used in preparing the TCRbeta library. A single record per CDR3 protein comes from TCRdb applying MiXCR to the PCR reads. Of 600,000 to 700,000 distinct CDR3 sequences listed, roughly 15% are singletons. The V end lost 0 bases, the J end lost 6 bases, and 24 bases lay between the germline ends. The germline V gene encodes CDR1 SGDLS and CDR2 YYNGEE. This CDR3 spans 18 amino acids. The chain carries TRBV9 and TRBJ1-1; D ambiguous. The sequencing here drew on PBMCs from the stem cell graft donor, taken from the stem cell graft. The receptor's source is a human donor who donated a stem cell graft to a child with acute myeloid leukemia. CDR3 amino acids: CASSVGGTVTSELAEAFF. Here the CDR3 DNA reads TGTGCCAGCAGCGTAGGAGGAACTGTGACATCTGAGTTGGCTGAAGCTTTCTTT.